The 17 T cell receptor beta chains in this list originate from one sample, sequenced in a study of patients and donors after allogeneic stem cell transplantation. Each CDR3 protein gets one entry after TCRdb re-called the RT-PCR reads with MiXCR. The sample consists of about 150,000 distinct CDR3 sequences, 30% to 45% of them appearing once. The sample consisted of blood, either unsorted or a sorted T cell fraction (not recorded which). These receptors were obtained from a human donor who was either an allogeneic HSCT recipient or a stem cell or donor lymphocyte infusion donor (not recorded which). It is not recorded whose cells these are; they may come from a transplant donor.

This clonotype was counted a few times. The rearrangement joins TRBV24-1 to TRBJ2-2; 7 nucleotides align to TRBD1. V lost 0 bases to trimming and J lost 5 bases; unmatched junction nucleotides: 5. CDR3 length: 16 amino acids. Germline V gene sequence: CDR1 KGHDR, CDR2 SFDVKD. CDR3 bases: TGTGCCACCAGTGATTTGAATAGGGGGCAAACCGGGGAGCTGTTTTTT. The encoded protein is CATSDLNRGQTGELFF.

The rearrangement links TRBV29-1 to TRBJ1-1, with TRBD1 matching over 11 bases. CDR3 length equals 14 residues. CDR1 is SQVTM, CDR2 ANQGSEA, per germline. V lost 6 bases, J lost 4 bases, and 7 bases stayed unmatched. CDR3 nucleotide sequence: TGCAGCGTGGCCGGGACAGGGGGAACCACTGAAGCTTTCTTT. This codes for CSVAGTGGTTEAFF.

The V gene is TRBV28, the J gene TRBJ1-1; 8 positions agree with TRBD1. Germline V gene lookup returns CDR1 MDHEN and CDR2 SYDVKM. The CDR3 contains 17 residues. With V trimmed by 5 bases and J by 1 base, 12 bases remained unmatched. CDR3 DNA: TGTGCCAGCAGTGGTCGACAGGGGTATTTGGAGAACACTGAAGCTTTCTTT. Residues: CASSGRQGYLENTEAFF.

The J gene is TRBJ1-1, the V gene TRBV12-3 or TRBV12-4; D unresolved. With 5 bases removed from V and 6 bases from J, the gap between germline ends came to 10 bases. The CDR3 runs 12 residues. The DNA for the CDR3 is TGTGCCAGCAGTACACTGGGAGCTGAAGCTTTCTTT. Its protein product is CASSTLGAEAFF.

This clonotype occurred once. The gene calls are TRBV27 and TRBJ2-2, with 11 positions matching TRBD1. Germline V lookup: CDR1 MNHEY, CDR2 SMNVEV (reference sequence). There are 15 residues in the CDR3. The J segment lost 4 bases and the V segment lost 5 bases, leaving 3 bases of the junction unmatched. The CDR3 region is CASSPGQGGTGELFF. The CDR3 nucleotides are TGTGCCAGCAGTCCGGGACAGGGGGGCACCGGGGAGCTGTTTTTT.

This clonotype occurred once. This sequence joins TRBV11-2 and TRBJ1-1; the D gene is possibly TRBD1 (6 bases). The germline V gene encodes CDR1 SGHAT and CDR2 FQNNGV. The length of the CDR3 is 14 residues. V was pared by 4 bases and J by 3 bases, with 12 bases between. Written as DNA, the CDR3 is TGTGCCAGCAGCTACAGGGCAGCTTACACTGAAGCTTTCTTT. Residues: CASSYRAAYTEAFF.

The rearrangement uses TRBV20-1 and TRBJ1-4; D is uncertain. Germline V lookup: CDR1 DFQATT, CDR2 SNEGSKA (reference sequence). CDR3 length equals 12 residues. Trimming pared 4 bases from V and 5 bases from J, leaving 8 bases between. CDR3 in DNA: TGCAGTGCTACAAGACTAAATGAAAAACTGTTTTTT. This sequence encodes CSATRLNEKLFF.

The V and J genes are TRBV12-3 or TRBV12-4 and TRBJ1-3; D remains unclear. Trimming took 6 bases from V and 0 from J, leaving 9 bases between them. The length of the CDR3 is 14 residues. CDR3: CASRGESSGNTIYF. CDR3 DNA sequence: TGTGCCAGCAGGGGAGAGAGCTCTGGAAACACCATATATTTT.

The chain couples TRBV6-5 to TRBJ1-1, with 8 bases that match TRBD1. The junction had 8 bases not matched to a gene; V was cut back by 0 bases and J by 11 bases. The CDR3 is 14 residues long. From germline, CDR1 is MNHEY and CDR2 SVGAGI. CDR3 residues: CASSYSKGWTGAFF. The CDR3 DNA reads TGTGCCAGCAGTTACTCGAAGGGTTGGACAGGGGCTTTCTTT.

This clonotype has just a few counts. The V call is TRBV28, the J call TRBJ2-5; D perhaps matches TRBD1 (6 bases). CDR1 and CDR2 (germline): MDHEN, SYDVKM. The V gene lost 6 bases and the J gene lost 1 base, with 18 bases spanning the gap. The CDR3 is 16 residues long. The DNA for the CDR3 is TGTGCCAGCAGCCCTCACAGGGCCTCGTCCCAAGAGACCCAGTACTTC. It specifies CASSPHRASSQETQYF.

V usage is TRBV12-3 or TRBV12-4 and J usage is TRBJ1-2; weak D call: TRBD1 (6 bases). The CDR3 sequence is 14 residues long. Trimming left V 1 base short and J 7 bases short, with 13 bases between. The CDR3 DNA reads TGTGCCAGCAGTTTAGGGGGGCCGGCTTTTGGCTACACCTTC. It translates to CASSLGGPAFGYTF.

The chain combines TRBV18 with TRBJ1-2; no reliable D call. Trimming shortened V by 4 bases and J by 8 bases, and 11 bases separated the two germline ends. The germline CDR1 and CDR2 sequences are KGHSH and LQKENI. There are 12 residues in the CDR3. The DNA for the CDR3 is TGTGCCAGCTCACGTCCGAGACTCGGCTACACCTTC. This sequence encodes CASSRPRLGYTF.

The rearrangement uses TRBV10-3 and TRBJ1-3; D not certain. Germline V gives CDR1 ENHRY, CDR2 SYGVKD. Trimming took 4 bases from V and 0 from J, leaving 16 bases between them. The CDR3 consists of 17 residues. The CDR3 sequence: CAISGMGPIYSGNTIYF. The CDR3 bases are TGTGCCATCAGTGGGATGGGCCCAATTTACTCTGGAAACACCATATATTTT.

CDR3 amino acids: CASRETAQETQYF. In DNA form, the CDR3 reads TGTGCCAGCAGGGAGACAGCACAAGAGACCCAGTACTTC. The chain recombines TRBV28 with TRBJ2-5; perhaps TRBD1 as D (5 bases). V lost 6 bases to trimming and J lost 2 bases, with 10 bases between them. The germline V gene has CDR1 MDHEN and CDR2 SYDVKM. CDR3 length: 13 residues.

This chain links TRBV5-1 with TRBJ1-4; 9 bases fit TRBD1. This CDR3 is 16 amino acids long. CDR1 is SGHRS, CDR2 YFSETQ, per germline. The ends lost 0 bases at V and 10 bases at J; junction bases unmatched: 10. The CDR3 reads CASSLAPEDRGGKLFF. The CDR3 DNA sequence: TGCGCCAGCAGCTTGGCTCCGGAGGACAGGGGCGGAAAACTGTTTTTT.

This clonotype has at least ten counts. The rearrangement links TRBV27 to TRBJ1-2; unclear D gene. This CDR3 is built from 14 residues. The V end was cut by 6 bases, the J end by 4 bases, with 15 bases between. Germline V gives CDR1 MNHEY, CDR2 SMNVEV (reference sequence). The CDR3 nucleotides read TGTGCCAGCAGCCCAGGAGGCCTCCCCTATGGCTACACCTTC. Residues: CASSPGGLPYGYTF.

V usage is TRBV27 and J usage is TRBJ2-4, with D perhaps matching TRBD2 (5 bases). The germline V gene has CDR1 MNHEY and CDR2 SMNVEV (reference sequence). V was trimmed by 4 bases and J by 2 bases, leaving 15 bases between them. CDR3 length: 16 residues. CDR3 bases: TGTGCCAGCAGTTCCCGCTGGGGAGAAACCAAAAACATTCAGTACTTC. Protein product: CASSSRWGETKNIQYF.